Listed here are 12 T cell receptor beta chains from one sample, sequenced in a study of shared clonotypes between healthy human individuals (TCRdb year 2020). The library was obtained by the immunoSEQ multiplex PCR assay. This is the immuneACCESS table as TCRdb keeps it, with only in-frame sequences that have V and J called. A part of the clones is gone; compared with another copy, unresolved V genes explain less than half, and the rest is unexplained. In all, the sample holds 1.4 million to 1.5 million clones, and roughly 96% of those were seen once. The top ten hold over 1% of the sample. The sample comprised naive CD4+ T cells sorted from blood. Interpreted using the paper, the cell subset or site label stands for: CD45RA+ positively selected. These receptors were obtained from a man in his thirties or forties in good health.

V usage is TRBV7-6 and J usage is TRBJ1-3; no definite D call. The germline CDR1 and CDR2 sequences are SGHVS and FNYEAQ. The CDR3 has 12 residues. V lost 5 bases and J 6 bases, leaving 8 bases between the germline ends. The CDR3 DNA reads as TGTGCCAGCAGCCCCGTGTCAAACACCATATATTTT. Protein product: CASSPVSNTIYF.

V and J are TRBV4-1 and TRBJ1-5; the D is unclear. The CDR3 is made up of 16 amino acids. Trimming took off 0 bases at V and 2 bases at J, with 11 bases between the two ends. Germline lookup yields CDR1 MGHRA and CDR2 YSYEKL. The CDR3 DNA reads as TGCGCCAGCAGCCAAGATATTTCGAGGCGCAATCAGCCCCAGCATTTT. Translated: CASSQDISRRNQPQHF.

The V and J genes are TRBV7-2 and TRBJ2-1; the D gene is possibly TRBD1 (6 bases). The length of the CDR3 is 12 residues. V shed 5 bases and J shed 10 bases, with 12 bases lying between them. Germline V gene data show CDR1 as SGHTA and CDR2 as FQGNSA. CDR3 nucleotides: TGTGCCAGCAGCCACGGGACACGGGAGCAGTTCTTC. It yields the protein CASSHGTREQFF.

The CDR3 nucleotides are TGTGCCAGCAGAGATACAGGGTCAGATACGCAGTATTTT. It translates to CASRDTGSDTQYF. The genes are TRBV6-6 and TRBJ2-3, with D possibly TRBD1 on 6 matching bases. The CDR3 runs 13 residues. Germline V gene sequence: CDR1 MNHNY, CDR2 SVGAGI (reference sequence). Trimming cost V 6 bases and J 4 bases, with 11 bases left between them.

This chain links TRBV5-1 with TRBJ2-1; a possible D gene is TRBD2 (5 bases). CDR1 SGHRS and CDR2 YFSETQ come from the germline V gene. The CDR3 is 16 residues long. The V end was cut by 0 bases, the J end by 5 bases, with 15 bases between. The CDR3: CASSLELTGNHNEQFF. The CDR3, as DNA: TGCGCCAGCAGCTTGGAATTGACGGGGAACCACAATGAGCAGTTCTTC. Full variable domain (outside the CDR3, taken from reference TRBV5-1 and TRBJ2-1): KAGVTQTPRYLIKTRGQQVTLSCSPISGHRSVSWYQQTPGQGLQFLFEYFSETQRNKGNFPGRFSGRQFSNSRSEMNVSTLELGDSALYLCASSLELTGNHNEQFFGPGTRLTVL.

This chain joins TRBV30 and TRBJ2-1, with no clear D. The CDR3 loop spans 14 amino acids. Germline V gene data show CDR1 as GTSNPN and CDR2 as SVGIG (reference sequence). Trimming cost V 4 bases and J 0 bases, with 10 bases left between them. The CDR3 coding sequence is TGTGCCTGGATCTTGATCAGCTCCTACAATGAGCAGTTCTTC. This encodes CAWILISSYNEQFF.

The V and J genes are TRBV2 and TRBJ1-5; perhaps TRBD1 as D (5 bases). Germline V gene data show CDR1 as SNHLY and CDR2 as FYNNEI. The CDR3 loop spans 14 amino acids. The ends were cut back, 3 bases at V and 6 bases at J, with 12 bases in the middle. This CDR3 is CASSEEGTLQPQHF. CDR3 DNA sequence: TGTGCCAGCAGTGAGGAAGGGACTCTTCAGCCCCAGCATTTT.

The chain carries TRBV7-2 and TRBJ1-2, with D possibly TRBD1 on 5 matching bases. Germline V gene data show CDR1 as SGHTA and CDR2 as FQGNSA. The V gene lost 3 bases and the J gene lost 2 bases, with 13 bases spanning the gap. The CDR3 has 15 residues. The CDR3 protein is CASSFGQGTNYGYTF. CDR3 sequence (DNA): TGTGCCAGCAGCTTTGGGCAGGGTACAAACTATGGCTACACCTTC. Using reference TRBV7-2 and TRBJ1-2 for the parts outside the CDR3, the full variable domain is GAGVSQSPSNKVTEKGKDVELRCDPISGHTALYWYRQSLGQGLEFLIYFQGNSAPDKSGLPSDRFSAERTGGSVSTLTIQRTQQEDSAVYLCASSFGQGTNYGYTFGSGTRLTVV.

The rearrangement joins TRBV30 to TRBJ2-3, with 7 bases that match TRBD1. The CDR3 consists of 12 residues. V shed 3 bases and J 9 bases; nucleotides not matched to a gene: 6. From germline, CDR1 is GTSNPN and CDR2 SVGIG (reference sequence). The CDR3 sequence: CAWRIATGTQYF. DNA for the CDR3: TGTGCCTGGAGAATCGCGACAGGGACGCAGTATTTT.

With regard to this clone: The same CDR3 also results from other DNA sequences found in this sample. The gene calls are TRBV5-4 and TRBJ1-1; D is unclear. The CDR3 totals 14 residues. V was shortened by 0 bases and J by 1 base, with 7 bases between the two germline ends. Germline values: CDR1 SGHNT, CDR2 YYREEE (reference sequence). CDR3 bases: TGTGCCAGCAGCTTGGTGGATCCGAACACTGAAGCTTTCTTT. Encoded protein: CASSLVDPNTEAFF.

CDR3 sequence (DNA): TGTGCCAGCAAGGGTGAAGAGCAGTACTTC. Encoded protein: CASKGEEQYF. The genes are TRBV2 and TRBJ2-7; D uncertain. CDR1 and CDR2 from the germline V gene are SNHLY and FYNNEI. The CDR3 loop spans 10 amino acids. Trimming shortened V by 7 bases and J by 7 bases, and 8 bases separated the two germline ends.

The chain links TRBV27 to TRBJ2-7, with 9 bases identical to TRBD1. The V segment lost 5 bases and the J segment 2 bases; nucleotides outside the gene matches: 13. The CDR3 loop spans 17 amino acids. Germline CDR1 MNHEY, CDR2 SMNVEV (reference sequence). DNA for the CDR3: TGTGCCAGCAGTAGATTCGGGACAGGGATTAAGCCCTACGAGCAGTACTTC. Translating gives CASSRFGTGIKPYEQYF.